This TCR beta chain appears in the sequencing data of a study of HIV-infected patients and healthy controls. TCRdb used MiXCR to reprocess the 5' RACE reads, holding one entry per CDR3 protein. Of 60,000 to 75,000 distinct CDR3 sequences in the sample, less than 20% were seen once. The V end lost 5 bases, the J end lost 15 bases, and 23 bases lay between the germline ends. CDR1 SEHNR and CDR2 FQNEAQ come from the germline V gene (reference sequence). The CDR3 runs to 14 residues. This receptor was taken from a human donor in good health. Specimen: CD4+ T cells from blood. This rearrangement joins TRBV7-9 to TRBJ2-4; a weak D match, TRBD2 (6 bases). CDR3 sequence reads: CASSPTPGGTQGYF. The CDR3, as DNA: TGTGCCAGCAGCCCCACCCCCGGGGGAACCCAAGGGTACTTC.